The 32 T cell receptor beta chains given below trace back to one sample, sequenced in a study of T cell responses to AZD1222 COVID-19 vaccine. TCRdb's table, derived via immunoSEQ multiplex PCR, lists solely in-frame clones and lacks some. The sample lists around 140,000 clones, roughly 87% occurring once. This specimen was peripheral blood, taken 28 days after the second dose of the MenACWY control vaccine. The receptors derive from an adult who received the MenACWY meningococcal vaccine as a control.

V gene TRBV3-1 (or the pseudogene TRBV3-2) combines with J gene TRBJ1-2, with 8 bases identical to TRBD1. This CDR3 contains 12 residues. The ends lost 4 bases at V and 8 bases at J; junction bases unmatched: 3. Germline values: CDR1 LGHDT, CDR2 YNNKEL (reference sequence). CDR3 nucleotides: TGTGCCAGCAGCCGGACAGGGAGCGGCTACACCTTC. Translation gives CASSRTGSGYTF.

In DNA form, the CDR3 reads TGCGCCAGCAGCCAAGCCGCCGGGGTTCCAGATACGCAGTATTTT. The encoded protein is CASSQAAGVPDTQYF. The V call is TRBV4-3, the J call TRBJ2-3, with a tentative D call TRBD2 (5 bases). Deletions cut 1 base from V and 4 bases from J, with 12 bases between. The germline gives CDR1 LGHNA, CDR2 YSLEER. This CDR3 has 15 residues.

This chain links TRBV19 with TRBJ2-1; 8 bases map to TRBD2. The germline V gene encodes CDR1 LNHDA and CDR2 SQIVND (reference sequence). The CDR3 length is 15 residues. Trimming removed 5 bases from V and 3 bases from J; junction bases left unmatched: 6. DNA of the CDR3: TGTGCCAGTAGTTTGTCAAGCGGGGGCTACAATGAGCAGTTCTTC. This codes for CASSLSSGGYNEQFF.

The rearrangement uses TRBV7-2 and TRBJ2-1; 14 bases line up with TRBD2. Trimming took 0 bases from V and 6 from J; bases not matched to a gene: 7. CDR3 length: 18 residues. The V gene's germline CDR1 is SGHTA and CDR2 FQGNSA. CDR3: CASSLALGLAGDFNEQFF. The CDR3 nucleotides are TGTGCCAGCAGCTTAGCTTTGGGACTAGCGGGAGATTTCAATGAGCAGTTCTTC.

The CDR3 DNA follows: TGTGCCAGCAGCCCAACAGGGGATCCGGAAGAGACCCAGTACTTC. Translation gives CASSPTGDPEETQYF. The V call is TRBV5-4, the J call TRBJ2-5; TRBD1 agrees at 7 bases. This CDR3 is 15 amino acids long. Germline CDR1 is SGHNT and CDR2 is YYREEE (reference sequence). V was clipped by 4 bases and J by 3 bases; unmatched bases: 9.

CDR3 nucleotides: TGCAGCGTTGAGATAAGGAGTGAGCAGTACTTC. As protein: CSVEIRSEQYF. The J gene is TRBJ2-7, the V gene TRBV29-1; the D is unclear. Germline V lookup: CDR1 SQVTM, CDR2 ANQGSEA. The V end was cut by 3 bases, the J end by 7 bases, with 10 bases between. The CDR3 covers 11 residues.

In nucleotides, the CDR3 is TGTGCCAGTAGGATCGGACAGGGAGAGGGCTACACCTTC. Its protein product is CASRIGQGEGYTF. The rearrangement joins TRBV19 to TRBJ1-2, with 8 bases lining up with TRBD1. The CDR3 extends over 13 amino acids. V was pared by 6 bases and J by 8 bases, with 8 bases of the junction left unmatched. Per germline, CDR1 LNHDA and CDR2 SQIVND (reference sequence).

This chain joins TRBV19 and TRBJ2-5; TRBD2 might be the D (5 bases). This CDR3 spans 12 amino acids. Germline V lookup: CDR1 LNHDA, CDR2 SQIVND (reference sequence). V lost 8 bases and J lost 5, with 12 bases in between. CDR3 in amino acids: CASSYSGETQYF. The DNA for the CDR3 is TGTGCCAGTTCCTACAGCGGTGAGACCCAGTACTTC.

The J gene is TRBJ1-1, the V gene TRBV9; D possibly corresponds to TRBD1 (6 bases). Trimming stripped 2 bases from V and 5 bases from J, with 16 bases between. The germline gives CDR1 SGDLS, CDR2 YYNGEE. The CDR3 consists of 15 residues. CDR3 DNA sequence: TGTGCCAGCAGCGTCGTCGGGACACGGGGGACTGAAGCTTTCTTT. This codes for CASSVVGTRGTEAFF.

The chain links TRBV7-3 to TRBJ2-7; the match to TRBD2 covers 8 bases. The J segment lost 2 bases and the V segment lost 1 base, leaving 4 bases of the junction unmatched. The germline gives CDR1 SGHTA, CDR2 FQGTGA. The CDR3 totals 15 residues. CDR3 residues: CASSLNGRVPYEQYF. CDR3 coding DNA: TGTGCCAGCAGCTTAAACGGGAGGGTTCCCTACGAGCAGTACTTC.

This sequence joins TRBV3-1 (or the pseudogene TRBV3-2) and TRBJ1-2; D might be TRBD1 (6 bases). The CDR3 spans 15 residues. Germline CDR1 is LGHDT and CDR2 is YNNKEL (reference sequence). Trimming took 5 bases from V and 3 from J, leaving 16 bases between them. DNA for the CDR3: TGTGCCAGCAGCGAACAGGGAGTGGCGGACTATGGCTACACCTTC. Translated: CASSEQGVADYGYTF.

The genes are TRBV28 and TRBJ2-7, with D perhaps matching TRBD1 (6 bases). Trimming shortened V by 10 bases and J by 6 bases, and 19 bases separated the two germline ends. The CDR3 runs 13 residues. Germline CDR1 reads MDHEN; CDR2 reads SYDVKM. In nucleotides, the CDR3 is TGTGCCACAGCCCCACACAGGGTTCGCGAGCAGTACTTC. This codes for CATAPHRVREQYF.

The rearrangement uses TRBV4-1 and TRBJ1-4; TRBD1 agrees at 8 bases. The CDR3 contains 16 residues. The V gene end was trimmed by 0 bases and the J gene end by 4 bases; junction bases not matched to a gene: 4. Germline V CDR1 and CDR2: MGHRA, YSYEKL. In nucleotides, the CDR3 is TGCGCCAGCAGCCAAGACAGGGGGCGGGATAATGAAAAACTGTTTTTT. Amino acid sequence: CASSQDRGRDNEKLFF.

The V gene is TRBV6-2 or TRBV6-3, the J gene TRBJ1-1; D is unresolved. V lost 3 bases and J lost 1, with 12 bases in between. Germline CDR1 reads MNHEY; CDR2 reads SVGEGT. The CDR3 length is 15 residues. The CDR3 region is CASSYQSGRNTEAFF. The CDR3 DNA is TGTGCCAGCAGTTATCAATCTGGGAGGAACACTGAAGCTTTCTTT.

This sequence joins TRBV21-1 and TRBJ1-4; TRBD1 reflects the table's D call only, with no check against the DNA. TRBV21-1 is a listed pseudogene. The CDR3 loop spans 15 amino acids. The CDR3 spells CASSSLGQNNEKLFF. The CDR3 region has the DNA TGTGCCAGCAGCTCTCTGGGACAGAATAATGAAAAACTGTTTTTT.

The chain employs TRBV27 and TRBJ1-5; TRBD1 agrees at 7 bases. Trimming removed 4 bases from V and 6 bases from J; junction bases left unmatched: 6. The CDR3 spans 14 residues. Germline CDR1 reads MNHEY; CDR2 reads SMNVEV (reference sequence). The DNA for the CDR3 is TGTGCCAGCAGTTACGGCAGGGGGGGTCAGCCCCAGCATTTT. Protein: CASSYGRGGQPQHF.

V and J are TRBV6-2 or TRBV6-3 and TRBJ1-1, with 10 bases aligning to TRBD1. The CDR3 sequence is 16 residues long. In germline, CDR1 is MNHEY, CDR2 SVGEGT. V lost 2 bases, J lost 5 bases, and 8 bases stayed unmatched. The CDR3, as DNA: TGTGCCAGCAGTTACCTATGGACAGGGGGGAAAACTGAAGCTTTCTTT. It codes for CASSYLWTGGKTEAFF.

This chain connects TRBV28 to TRBJ1-6; D gene unclear. Germline V gene data show CDR1 as MDHEN and CDR2 as SYDVKM. Deletions cut 1 base from V and 7 bases from J, with 20 bases between. CDR3 size: 18 residues. The CDR3 region is CASSLFHLKGYMNSPLHF. The CDR3 DNA reads as TGTGCCAGCAGTTTATTCCACCTAAAGGGATATATGAATTCACCCCTCCACTTT.

The gene calls are TRBV5-5 and TRBJ2-7; either TRBD1 or TRBD2 may supply D (6 bases each). From germline, CDR1 is SGHKS and CDR2 YYEKEE (reference sequence). V lost 4 bases to trimming and J lost 2 bases, with 16 bases between them. CDR3 size: 15 residues. CDR3: CASSRGTIGTYEQYF. In nucleotides, the CDR3 is TGTGCCAGCAGCCGGGGGACAATTGGTACCTACGAGCAGTACTTC.

The J gene is TRBJ1-3, the V gene TRBV4-3; D remains ambiguous. CDR1 is LGHNA and CDR2 is YSLEER in the germline V gene. Between the trimmed V and J ends, which lost 0 bases and 0 bases, there was a span of 6 bases. The CDR3 consists of 15 residues. In DNA form, the CDR3 reads TGCGCCAGCAGCCAAGAACGCTTCTCTGGAAACACCATATATTTT. Translation gives CASSQERFSGNTIYF.

The V gene is TRBV5-8, the J gene TRBJ1-4; D uncertain. Germline V gene sequence: CDR1 SGHTS, CDR2 YDEGEE. The CDR3 consists of 15 residues. Trimming pared 3 bases from V and 0 bases from J, leaving 9 bases between. The CDR3 DNA reads as TGTGCCAGCAGCTCCGGGGAATCAACTAATGAAAAACTGTTTTTT. Encoded protein: CASSSGESTNEKLFF.

This clone has just one count. The V and J genes are TRBV9 and TRBJ2-3; 7 bases fit TRBD2. From germline, CDR1 is SGDLS and CDR2 YYNGEE. CDR3 size: 16 residues. J gave up 2 bases and V 0 bases, and 6 bases lay outside the gene matches. The CDR3 region has the DNA TGTGCCAGCAGCGTAGCCGGCGGGGGAAACACAGATACGCAGTATTTT. This gives the protein CASSVAGGGNTDTQYF. Full variable domain (missing parts from reference TRBV9 and TRBJ2-3): DSGVTQTPKHLITATGQRVTLRCSPRSGDLSVYWYQQSLDQGLQFLIQYYNGEERAKGNILERFSAQQFPDLHSELNLSSLELGDSALYFCASSVAGGGNTDTQYFGPGTRLTVL.

This chain uses TRBV7-2 with TRBJ1-2, with no clear D. Trimming stripped 6 bases from V and 8 bases from J, with 19 bases between. The CDR3 has 14 amino acids. Germline V lookup: CDR1 SGHTA, CDR2 FQGNSA. Written as DNA, the CDR3 is TGTGCCAGCAGTCACGGGTCTGGGGAAAAGGGCTACACCTTC. Its translation is CASSHGSGEKGYTF.

The chain uses TRBV12-3 or TRBV12-4 and TRBJ1-1, with D possibly being TRBD1 (6 bases). The CDR3 is 13 residues long. V lost 1 base and J lost 6, with 9 bases in between. DNA of the CDR3: TGTGCCAGCAGTTTAGATGGGGGGCCTGAAGCTTTCTTT. Translating it yields CASSLDGGPEAFF.

This clone appeared once. V and J are TRBV7-2 and TRBJ1-2, with D unresolved. Trimming took off 4 bases at V and 10 bases at J, with 10 bases between the two ends. This CDR3 has 11 residues. CDR1 and CDR2 (germline): SGHTA, FQGNSA. The CDR3 loop reads CASSSSGDYTF. CDR3 DNA: TGTGCCAGCAGCTCCAGTGGGGACTACACCTTC.

The sample holds one count of this clone. This chain connects TRBV4-2 to TRBJ1-5, with 10 bases matching TRBD1. The CDR3 has 20 residues. V shed 0 bases and J 0 bases; nucleotides not matched to a gene: 11. Germline V CDR1 and CDR2: LGHNA, YNFKEQ. The CDR3 coding sequence is TGTGCCAGCAGCCAAGATTGGGTGGACAGGGGGGGTTATAGCAATCAGCCCCAGCATTTT. Translation: CASSQDWVDRGGYSNQPQHF.

This rearrangement joins TRBV27 to TRBJ1-4, with 10 bases identical to TRBD1. V shed 3 bases, J shed 8 bases, and the junction held 15 bases outside the gene matches. Germline CDR1 is MNHEY and CDR2 is SMNVEV (reference sequence). The CDR3 totals 18 residues. The CDR3 is CASSFQTPGQGRLEKLFF. CDR3 DNA: TGTGCCAGCAGTTTCCAAACCCCGGGACAGGGGCGTTTAGAAAAACTGTTTTTT.

The chain combines TRBV30 with TRBJ2-2; D may be TRBD1 or TRBD2 (5 bases each). The CDR3 covers 13 residues. The V and J ends lost 5 bases and 7 bases respectively, with 14 bases between them. CDR1 is GTSNPN, CDR2 SVGIG, per germline (reference sequence). The CDR3 region is CAWAGTAFGELFF. The CDR3 coding sequence is TGTGCCTGGGCCGGGACCGCTTTCGGGGAGCTGTTTTTT.

The V and J genes are TRBV7-9 and TRBJ1-1; a weak D match, TRBD1 (5 bases). This CDR3 contains 12 residues. Deletions cut 5 bases from V and 10 bases from J, with 14 bases between. Germline CDR1 SEHNR, CDR2 FQNEAQ (reference sequence). The CDR3 region has the DNA TGTGCCAGCAGCGACCAGGGCTTTGGAGCTTTCTTT. Residues: CASSDQGFGAFF.

J is TRBJ1-6 and V is TRBV7-6, with D maybe TRBD1 (5 bases). CDR1 is SGHVS, CDR2 FNYEAQ, per germline. The germline V and J ends were trimmed by 6 bases and 7 bases, with 13 bases remaining between them. The CDR3 is 14 residues long. In nucleotides, the CDR3 is TGTGCCAGCAGGGTATCAGGGTGGAATTCACCCCTCCACTTT. This encodes CASRVSGWNSPLHF.

The chain uses TRBV7-2 and TRBJ2-7, with D perhaps TRBD1 or TRBD2 (5 bases each). Germline CDR1 is SGHTA and CDR2 is FQGNSA. V was trimmed by 2 bases and J by 2 bases, leaving 10 bases between them. The CDR3 covers 14 residues. For the CDR3, the DNA is TGTGCCAGCAGCTTACAAAAGGGACCCTACGAGCAGTACTTC. It codes for CASSLQKGPYEQYF.

This clone was detected only once. This rearrangement joins TRBV9 to TRBJ2-2; unclear D gene. The CDR3 totals 16 residues. Trimming cost V 0 bases and J 0 bases, with 9 bases left between them. The germline CDR1 and CDR2 sequences are SGDLS and YYNGEE. CDR3 residues: CASSVVTYTNTGELFF. CDR3 DNA: TGTGCCAGCAGCGTAGTGACCTACACGAACACCGGGGAGCTGTTTTTT.